This T cell receptor (beta chain) was captured in a study of T cell changes during pregnancy in multiple sclerosis. This clone was detected a few times. Germline V gives CDR1 SGDLS, CDR2 YYNGEE. V was trimmed by 2 bases and J by 3 bases, leaving 17 bases between them. This CDR3 region has 16 residues. Assay used: immunoSEQ multiplex PCR; TCRdb lists only in-frame clones, some missing. The table records around 60,000 clones, 85% to 95% of them present only once. The sample in question was CD8+ T cells from peripheral blood mononuclear cells, obtained in the third trimester of pregnancy. V is TRBV9 and J is TRBJ1-1; tentative D call: TRBD1 (6 bases). This TCR derives from a female donor with multiple sclerosis, enrolled in a pregnancy study. The chain's CDR3 is CASSVLSGAWYTEAFF. The DNA for the CDR3 is TGTGCCAGCAGCGTTTTGTCAGGGGCTTGGTACACTGAAGCTTTCTTT.